This TCR beta chain is from a study of shared clonotypes between healthy human individuals. Study findings and constraints: Generation probability values for non-shared clonotypes were lower than those for clonotypes shared by all four donors.

When replicate PCRs were run on sorted subsets, they used about 200 ng DNA, tens of thousands of T cell genomes. Assay used: immunoSEQ multiplex PCR; TCRdb lists only in-frame clones, some missing. The sample consists of about 380,000 clones, about 97% of them appearing once. A word on this clone: The antigen is undetermined.

Each of the donors was a healthy adult who was HIV-negative and had not had a recent acute infection or vaccination. Those who donated, Caucasian adults without exception, all lived in Nashville, Tennessee. The sequence was collected from a man aged 30 to 39 in good health. The sequenced sample was memory CD8+ T cells sorted from blood. The subset is: CD45RO+ cells pooled with CCR7-negative TemRA cells.

CDR3 DNA: TGTGCCAGCAGTTACAGGGGGCAGACCCAGTACTTC. The encoded protein is CASSYRGQTQYF. J is TRBJ2-5 and V is TRBV6-6, with 7 bases identical to TRBD1. Germline CDR1 reads MNHNY; CDR2 reads SVGAGI (reference sequence). CDR3 length: 12 residues. V trimming: 2 bases; J trimming: 6 bases; junction bases outside the gene matches: 0.